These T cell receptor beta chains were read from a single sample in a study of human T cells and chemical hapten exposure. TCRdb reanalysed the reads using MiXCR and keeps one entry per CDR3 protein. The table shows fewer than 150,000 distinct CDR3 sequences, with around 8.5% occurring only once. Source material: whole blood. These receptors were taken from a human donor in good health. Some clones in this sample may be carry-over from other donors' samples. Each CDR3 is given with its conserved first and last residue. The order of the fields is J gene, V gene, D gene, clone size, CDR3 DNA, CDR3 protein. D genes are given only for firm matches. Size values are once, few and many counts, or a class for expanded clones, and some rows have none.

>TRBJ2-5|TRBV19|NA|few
TGTGCCAGTAGTCCAACCGGGACAAACCAAGAGACCCAGTACTTC
CASSPTGTNQETQYF
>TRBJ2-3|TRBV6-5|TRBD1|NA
TGTGCCAGCAGTTTGGACAGGGAAGGGGATACGCAGTATTTT
CASSLDREGDTQYF
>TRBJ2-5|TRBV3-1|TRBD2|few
TGTGCCAGCAGCCACCTAGCGGGAGAAGAGACCCAGTACTTC
CASSHLAGEETQYF
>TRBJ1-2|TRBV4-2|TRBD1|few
TGTGCCAGCGGGACAGGATACTATGGCTACACCTTC
CASGTGYYGYTF
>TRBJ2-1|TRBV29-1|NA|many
TGCAGCGTTGCGGGGCAGGTGAGCTCCTACAATGAGCAGTTCTTC
CSVAGQVSSYNEQFF
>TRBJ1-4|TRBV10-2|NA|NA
TGCGCCAGCAGTGAGTCGATCGCCCGTGAAAAACTGTTTTTT
CASSESIAREKLFF
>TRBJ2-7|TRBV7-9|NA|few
TGTGCCAGCAGCCAGTCGGCAGTATCCTACGAGCAGTACTTC
CASSQSAVSYEQYF
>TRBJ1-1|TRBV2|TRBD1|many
TGTGCCAGCAGTGACAGGACAGGGGGATCCACTGAAGCTTTCTTT
CASSDRTGGSTEAFF
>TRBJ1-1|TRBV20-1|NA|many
TGCAGTGCTAGGCCAGACACCGAACTTACTGAAGCTTTCTTT
CSARPDTELTEAFF
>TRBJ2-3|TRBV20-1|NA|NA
TGCAGTGCTAGAGACTCCCGGGACAATTCAGATACGCAGTATTTT
CSARDSRDNSDTQYF
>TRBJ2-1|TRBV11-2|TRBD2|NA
TGTGCCAGCAGCTTACCGACTAGCGGGAGGGGTGAGCAGTTCTTC
CASSLPTSGRGEQFF
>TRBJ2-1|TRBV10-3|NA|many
TGTGCCATCAGTGAGTCTGTGGGAGTCCGGAGCTCCTACAATGAGCAGTTCTTC
CAISESVGVRSSYNEQFF
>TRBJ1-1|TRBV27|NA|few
TGTGCCAGCAAGTCGGGGGGGGGGAACACTGAAGCTTTCTTT
CASKSGGGNTEAFF
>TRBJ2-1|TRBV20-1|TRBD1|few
TGCAGTGCTAGCCAGTTGGGGGGGACAGGGAGCGACAATGAGCAGTTCTTC
CSASQLGGTGSDNEQFF
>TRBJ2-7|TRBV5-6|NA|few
TGTGCCAGCAGCACACCCGGGACCAAGGGCGGGGAGCAGTACTTC
CASSTPGTKGGEQYF
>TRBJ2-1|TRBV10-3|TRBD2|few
TGTGCCCTAGCGGGAGAAGGGAATGAGCAGTTCTTC
CALAGEGNEQFF
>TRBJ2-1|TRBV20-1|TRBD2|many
TGCAGTGCTTTAGCGGGAGTTTCCTACAATGAGCAGTTCTTC
CSALAGVSYNEQFF
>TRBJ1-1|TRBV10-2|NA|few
TGCGCCAGCAGTGAGTCGAAAGGGACGGGCACTGAAGCTTTCTTT
CASSESKGTGTEAFF
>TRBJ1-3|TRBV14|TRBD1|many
TGTGCCAGCAGCCAAGACCGACGGGACAGCTCTGGAAACACCATATATTTT
CASSQDRRDSSGNTIYF
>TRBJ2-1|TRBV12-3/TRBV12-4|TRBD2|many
TGTGCCAGCAAGACCCGGGACTACTACAATGAGCAGTTCTTC
CASKTRDYYNEQFF
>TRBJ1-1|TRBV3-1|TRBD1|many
TGTGCCAGCAGCCAAGGGGGGACAGGGAACACTGAAGCTTTCTTT
CASSQGGTGNTEAFF
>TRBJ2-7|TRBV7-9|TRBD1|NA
TGTGCCAGCACCGCCGGGACAGGGGGCGGAGAGCAGTACTTC
CASTAGTGGGEQYF
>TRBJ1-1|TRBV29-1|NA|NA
TGCAGCGTTACGGGACGGGAGAACACTGAAGCTTTCTTT
CSVTGRENTEAFF
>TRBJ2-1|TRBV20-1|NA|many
TGCAGTACCCGGCCCGCTTCCTACAATGAGCAGTTCTTC
CSTRPASYNEQFF
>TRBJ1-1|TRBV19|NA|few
TGTGCCAGTAGTTTGGGGCAGTGGAGTGAAGCTTTCTTT
CASSLGQWSEAFF
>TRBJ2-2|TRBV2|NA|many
TGTGCCAGCAGTCCACCGCCCGGGACCCCCAGAACCGGGGAGCTGTTTTTT
CASSPPPGTPRTGELFF
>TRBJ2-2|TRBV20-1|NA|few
TGCAGTGCTAGAGATGCCACGCACGCGAACACCGGGGAGCTGTTTTTT
CSARDATHANTGELFF
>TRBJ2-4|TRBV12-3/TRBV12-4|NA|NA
TGTGCCAGCAGTTTCGTAATGGGGGATTTAGCCAAAAACATTCAGTACTTC
CASSFVMGDLAKNIQYF
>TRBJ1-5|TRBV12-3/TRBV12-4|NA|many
TGTGCCAGCAGTTGGGAACGCAATCAGCCCCAGCATTTT
CASSWERNQPQHF
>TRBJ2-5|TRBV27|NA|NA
TGTGCCAGCAGTTTACGGGAAAAAGAGACCCAGTACTTC
CASSLREKETQYF
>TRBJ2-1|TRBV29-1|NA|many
TGCAGCGTTGAAGGTAGGGGGAACAACAATGAGCAGTTCTTC
CSVEGRGNNNEQFF
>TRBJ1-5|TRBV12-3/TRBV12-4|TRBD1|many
TGTGCCAGCAGTAGGGGACAGGGCGGGCTTCAGCCCCAGCATTTT
CASSRGQGGLQPQHF
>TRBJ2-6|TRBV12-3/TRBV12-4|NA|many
TGTGCCAGCAGTTTATCTGGGGCCAACGTCCTGACTTTC
CASSLSGANVLTF
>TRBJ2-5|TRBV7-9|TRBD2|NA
TGTGCCAGCAGCTTTGCCCGGGAGGGCCTGTGGGAGACCCAGTACTTC
CASSFAREGLWETQYF
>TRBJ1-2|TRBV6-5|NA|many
TGTGCCAGCAGTTACCGACAGCCTTATGGCTACACCTTC
CASSYRQPYGYTF
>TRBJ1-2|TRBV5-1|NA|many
TGCGCCAGCAGCTTGGAGGGGATGTCGGCTTCTGGCTACACCTTC
CASSLEGMSASGYTF
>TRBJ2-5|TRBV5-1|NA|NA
TGCGCCAGCTCATCCTCGGGGCGAGAGACCCAGTACTTC
CASSSSGRETQYF
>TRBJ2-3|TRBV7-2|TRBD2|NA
TGTGCCAGCAGCTTAACAACTAGCGGGAGACATACGCAGTATTTT
CASSLTTSGRHTQYF
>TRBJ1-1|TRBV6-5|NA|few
TGTGCCAGCAGTACCCTCTCCCCAGGGGAGGTGGGGGACACTGAAGCTTTCTTT
CASSTLSPGEVGDTEAFF
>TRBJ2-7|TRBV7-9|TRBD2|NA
TGTGCCAGCAGCCCGTCTAGCGGGGGACCCGCCTACGAGCAGTACTTC
CASSPSSGGPAYEQYF
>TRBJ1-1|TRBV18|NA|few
TGTGCCAGCTCACCATTTTCGGGGGCCGACACTGAAGCTTTCTTT
CASSPFSGADTEAFF